Each of the 27 T cell receptor beta chains below was sequenced from the same sample in a study of shared clonotypes between healthy human individuals. The repertoire was sequenced with immunoSEQ multiplex PCR; TCRdb's copy has only in-frame clones and lacks some. The sample includes a few million clones, more than 80% of them seen just once. Sequencing used naive CD4+ T cells sorted from blood. Subset in this sample: CD45RA+ positively selected. Receptors were obtained from a man between 18 and 35 years old in good health.

The chain employs TRBV10-2 and TRBJ2-1, with D tentatively TRBD2 (6 bases). The V and J ends lost 2 bases and 12 bases respectively, with 14 bases between them. This CDR3 is built from 13 residues. Germline V lookup: CDR1 WSHSY, CDR2 SAAADI. The CDR3 reads CASSERELSVQFF. The CDR3 region has the DNA TGCGCCAGCAGTGAGCGGGAGCTTTCAGTGCAGTTCTTC.

This clone was observed once. For the CDR3, the DNA is TGTGCCAGCAGCGTAGCTGGACGGACAGAGGCGGAGACCCAGTACTTC. Protein sequence: CASSVAGRTEAETQYF. The chain couples TRBV9 to TRBJ2-5; tentatively, D is TRBD1 (6 bases). CDR1 is SGDLS and CDR2 is YYNGEE in the germline V gene. Trimming left V 0 bases short and J 5 bases short, with 17 bases between. The CDR3 length is 16 residues.

V gene TRBV6-4 combines with J gene TRBJ1-1; D is undetermined. The CDR3 has 14 residues. Germline V CDR1 and CDR2: MRHNA, SNTAGT. The ends were cut back, 4 bases at V and 1 base at J, with 10 bases in the middle. The CDR3 bases are TGTGCCAGCAGTGCCCAGGACGGGAACACTGAAGCTTTCTTT. As protein: CASSAQDGNTEAFF.

The chain is built from TRBV9 and TRBJ1-1, with a weak D call TRBD1 (6 bases). V shed 0 bases and J shed 3 bases, with 12 bases lying between them. This CDR3 has 15 residues. Germline lookup yields CDR1 SGDLS and CDR2 YYNGEE. The CDR3 here is CASSVATGRDTEAFF. CDR3 DNA sequence: TGTGCCAGCAGCGTAGCTACAGGGAGGGACACTGAAGCTTTCTTT.

V gene TRBV18 combines with J gene TRBJ2-7; 8 bases map to TRBD1. V lost 9 bases and J lost 6; bases outside the gene matches: 16. CDR3 length: 15 amino acids. Germline V lookup: CDR1 KGHSH, CDR2 LQKENI. The CDR3 is CASRLSGQEKGEQYF. CDR3 DNA sequence: TGTGCCAGTCGACTCTCGGGACAGGAGAAGGGCGAGCAGTACTTC.

This chain uses TRBV11-2 with TRBJ1-1, with D possibly TRBD1 on 5 matching bases. Trimming stripped 5 bases from V and 7 bases from J, with 11 bases between. CDR1 is SGHAT, CDR2 FQNNGV, per germline. The CDR3 covers 12 residues. CDR3 sequence: CASSEVTGEAFF. As DNA, the CDR3 is TGTGCCAGCAGCGAAGTAACAGGTGAAGCTTTCTTT.

This CDR3 reads CASSLQRGLEKLFF. The DNA for the CDR3 is TGTGCCAGCAGCCTTCAACGGGGCCTTGAAAAACTGTTTTTT. The chain couples TRBV16 to TRBJ1-4; D perhaps matches TRBD1 (5 bases). The CDR3 has 14 residues. CDR1 is KGHSY and CDR2 is FQNENV in the germline V gene. Between the trimmed V and J ends, which lost 4 bases and 7 bases, there was a span of 13 bases.

The count of this clone is one. This sequence joins TRBV5-1 and TRBJ2-1; D might be TRBD2 (5 bases). V lost 4 bases, J lost 0 bases, and 14 bases lay in between. This CDR3 spans 16 amino acids. Germline-derived CDR1 and CDR2 are SGHRS and YFSETQ. The CDR3, as DNA: TGCGCCAGCAGCCCGGGAACGGAAAGCTCCTACAATGAGCAGTTCTTC. It codes for CASSPGTESSYNEQFF. Complete variable domain (other parts from reference TRBV5-1 and TRBJ2-1): KAGVTQTPRYLIKTRGQQVTLSCSPISGHRSVSWYQQTPGQGLQFLFEYFSETQRNKGNFPGRFSGRQFSNSRSEMNVSTLELGDSALYLCASSPGTESSYNEQFFGPGTRLTVL.

The chain couples TRBV12-1 to TRBJ2-7; TRBD2, the table's D call, lacks a check against the DNA. TRBV12-1 is described as a pseudogene. This CDR3 is built from 15 residues. The CDR3 region is CASSFVPTAVTKQYF. DNA of the CDR3: TGTGCCAGCAGCTTTGTACCCACGGCGGTCACTAAGCAGTACTTC.

The chain has TRBV2 and TRBJ2-2; weak D call: TRBD1 (6 bases). The V end was cut by 3 bases, the J end by 15 bases, with 17 bases between. The CDR3 spans 13 residues. Germline V gives CDR1 SNHLY, CDR2 FYNNEI. The CDR3 sequence is CASSEGRQAKLFF. CDR3 coding DNA: TGTGCCAGCAGTGAGGGGCGACAGGCTAAGTTGTTTTTT.

The chain has TRBV2 and TRBJ2-7; D might be TRBD2 (6 bases). Germline V gene sequence: CDR1 SNHLY, CDR2 FYNNEI. The CDR3 covers 14 residues. V lost 8 bases and J lost 0, with 14 bases in between. CDR3 DNA sequence: TGTGCCAGCTACCGGGGGTTCAGCTCCTACGAGCAGTACTTC. Translating gives CASYRGFSSYEQYF.

The chain uses TRBV5-4 and TRBJ1-2; D is uncertain. Germline loops: CDR1 SGHNT, CDR2 YYREEE (reference sequence). This CDR3 region has 12 residues. V was clipped by 4 bases and J by 6 bases, with 10 bases between them. The CDR3 DNA is TGTGCCAGCAGCATCGACCGGAATGGCTACACCTTC. It codes for CASSIDRNGYTF. The full variable domain, its missing parts supplied by reference TRBV5-4 and TRBJ1-2, is ETGVTQSPTHLIKTRGQQVTLRCSSQSGHNTVSWYQQALGQGPQFIFQYYREEENGRGNFPPRFSGLQFPNYSSELNVNALELDDSALYLCASSIDRNGYTFGSGTRLTVV.

The chain uses TRBV28 and TRBJ2-5; 11 bases line up with TRBD2. Germline lookup yields CDR1 MDHEN and CDR2 SYDVKM. Germline trimming cut 2 bases from V and 0 bases from J; bases unmatched to any gene: 5. There are 17 residues in the CDR3. The CDR3 bases are TGTGCCAGCAGTTTAGGGCTAGCGGGGGGCCACCAAGAGACCCAGTACTTC. Translated, it gives CASSLGLAGGHQETQYF.

The chain is built from TRBV9 and TRBJ1-3; D gene uncertain. The germline V gene encodes CDR1 SGDLS and CDR2 YYNGEE. V shed 6 bases and J shed 1 base, with 14 bases lying between them. The CDR3 loop spans 15 amino acids. The CDR3 DNA reads TGTGCCAGCACGGGAGGGAAAGAGTCTGGAAACACCATATATTTT. Translated: CASTGGKESGNTIYF.

The chain combines TRBV19 with TRBJ1-1; maybe TRBD1 (6 bases). The V gene's germline CDR1 is LNHDA and CDR2 SQIVND (reference sequence). Trimming cost V 6 bases and J 4 bases, with 15 bases left between them. This CDR3 region has 14 residues. Here the CDR3 reads CASSDGGGGTEAFF. In DNA form, the CDR3 reads TGTGCCAGTAGCGACGGCGGGGGCGGCACTGAAGCTTTCTTT.

The chain recombines TRBV10-3 with TRBJ2-7; D is undetermined. This CDR3 is 11 amino acids long. V was trimmed by 8 bases and J by 2 bases, leaving 7 bases between them. Germline V gene sequence: CDR1 ENHRY, CDR2 SYGVKD. CDR3 DNA: TGTGCCATCGGAACAGCCTACGAGCAGTACTTC. Translated, it gives CAIGTAYEQYF.

The chain links TRBV30 to TRBJ2-1; D gene unclear. The CDR3 loop spans 16 amino acids. Germline CDR1 GTSNPN, CDR2 SVGIG (reference sequence). The germline V and J ends were trimmed by 0 bases and 9 bases, with 21 bases remaining between them. CDR3 bases: TGTGCCTGGAGTGTACGTCCGGTCTCGGTCCGTGGTGAGCAGTTCTTC. The encoded protein is CAWSVRPVSVRGEQFF. The whole variable domain, remainder taken from reference TRBV30 and TRBJ2-1, is SQTIHQWPATLVQPVGSPLSLECTVEGTSNPNLYWYRQAAGRGLQLLFYSVGIGQISSEVPQNLSASRPQDRQFILSSKKLLLSDSGFYLCAWSVRPVSVRGEQFFGPGTRLTVL.

This rearrangement joins TRBV7-2 to TRBJ2-1, with 9 nucleotides matching TRBD2. The germline V gene encodes CDR1 SGHTA and CDR2 FQGNSA. Trimming cost V 0 bases and J 7 bases; bases outside gene matches: 7. The CDR3 loop spans 16 amino acids. The CDR3 sequence is CASSLAAGGPGNEQFF. The CDR3 nucleotides are TGTGCCAGCAGCTTAGCGGCGGGAGGGCCAGGGAATGAGCAGTTCTTC. Looking up the rest from reference TRBV7-2 and TRBJ2-1 gives the full variable domain: GAGVSQSPSNKVTEKGKDVELRCDPISGHTALYWYRQSLGQGLEFLIYFQGNSAPDKSGLPSDRFSAERTGGSVSTLTIQRTQQEDSAVYLCASSLAAGGPGNEQFFGPGTRLTVL.

This chain uses TRBV12-5 with TRBJ1-1; TRBD1 matches at 7 bases. The CDR3 is 11 amino acids. The V gene's germline CDR1 is LGHNT and CDR2 FRNRAP. Trimming at V came to 6 bases and at J to 9 bases, leaving 4 bases not matched to a gene. The CDR3 region has the DNA TGTGCTAGTGGCCGGGACAGAAAAGCTTTCTTT. The encoded protein is CASGRDRKAFF.

V gene TRBV6-4 combines with J gene TRBJ2-2; D is possibly TRBD1 or TRBD2 (5 bases each). CDR1 is MRHNA and CDR2 is SNTAGT in the germline V gene. Trimming pared 7 bases from V and 1 base from J, leaving 13 bases between. This CDR3 region has 15 residues. The CDR3 is CASTGRGRNTGELFF. CDR3 nucleotide sequence: TGTGCCAGCACGGGAAGGGGACGGAACACCGGGGAGCTGTTTTTT.

This sequence joins TRBV18 and TRBJ2-6, with D perhaps TRBD1 (6 bases). This CDR3 is built from 18 residues. The germline V gene encodes CDR1 KGHSH and CDR2 LQKENI. Trimming cost V 3 bases and J 0 bases, with 15 bases left between them. CDR3 sequence reads: CASSPRTDLSSGANVLTF. The DNA of the CDR3 is TGTGCCAGCTCACCGCGGACAGACCTGAGCTCTGGGGCCAACGTCCTGACTTTC.

CDR3 DNA sequence: TGTGCCAGTAGTATAACTAGCGGGAGTAGGGCGGAGACCCAGTACTTC. This gives the protein CASSITSGSRAETQYF. The chain has TRBV19 and TRBJ2-5; 11 nucleotides align to TRBD2. In germline, CDR1 is LNHDA, CDR2 SQIVND (reference sequence). The CDR3 has 16 residues. V lost 2 bases and J lost 5; bases outside the gene matches: 7.

The rearrangement uses TRBV2 and TRBJ1-1, with TRBD1 as a possible D gene (5 bases). The CDR3 runs to 13 residues. V shed 6 bases and J shed 5 bases, with 13 bases lying between them. The germline gives CDR1 SNHLY, CDR2 FYNNEI. The CDR3 reads CASRVDQGTEAFF. CDR3 in DNA: TGTGCCAGCAGAGTGGACCAGGGAACTGAAGCTTTCTTT.

The rearrangement joins TRBV18 to TRBJ2-7; 7 bases are shared with TRBD2. J was trimmed by 5 bases and V by 2 bases; bases with no gene match: 6. Per the germline V gene, CDR1 is KGHSH and CDR2 is LQKENI. This CDR3 region has 14 residues. The CDR3 coding sequence is TGTGCCAGCTCACCAGGGCGGGGGTACAACGAGCAGTACTTC. Translation: CASSPGRGYNEQYF. The full variable domain, in which reference TRBV18 and TRBJ2-7 provide the parts outside the CDR3, is NAGVMQNPRHLVRRRGQEARLRCSPMKGHSHVYWYRQLPEEGLKFMVYLQKENIIDESGMPKERFSAEFPKEGPSILRIQQVVRGDSAAYFCASSPGRGYNEQYFGPGTRLTVT.

This chain links TRBV5-1 with TRBJ2-7; 7 nucleotides match TRBD1. Per germline, CDR1 SGHRS and CDR2 YFSETQ. The CDR3 is 15 amino acids. V shed 5 bases and J 0 bases; nucleotides not matched to a gene: 8. CDR3 residues: CASRPGQTSSYEQYF. For the CDR3, the DNA is TGCGCCAGCAGACCGGGACAGACGAGCTCCTACGAGCAGTACTTC.

J is TRBJ2-7 and V is TRBV27; TRBD2 matches 8 bases. The CDR3 has 18 amino acids. Germline V gene data show CDR1 as MNHEY and CDR2 as SMNVEV (reference sequence). With V trimmed by 1 base and J by 0 bases, 11 bases remained unmatched. The CDR3 DNA reads TGTGCCAGCAGTTTATACCCCGGGTTAGCGGGACACTCCTACGAGCAGTACTTC. Its protein is CASSLYPGLAGHSYEQYF.

This clone has a single count. The CDR3 DNA reads TGTGCCAGCAGCCCGACAGTACCTGGAAACACCATATATTTT. It yields the protein CASSPTVPGNTIYF. V and J are TRBV7-9 and TRBJ1-3; maybe TRBD1 (5 bases). The germline V gene has CDR1 SEHNR and CDR2 FQNEAQ (reference sequence). There are 14 residues in the CDR3. Trimming took 5 bases from V and 2 from J, leaving 10 bases between them.